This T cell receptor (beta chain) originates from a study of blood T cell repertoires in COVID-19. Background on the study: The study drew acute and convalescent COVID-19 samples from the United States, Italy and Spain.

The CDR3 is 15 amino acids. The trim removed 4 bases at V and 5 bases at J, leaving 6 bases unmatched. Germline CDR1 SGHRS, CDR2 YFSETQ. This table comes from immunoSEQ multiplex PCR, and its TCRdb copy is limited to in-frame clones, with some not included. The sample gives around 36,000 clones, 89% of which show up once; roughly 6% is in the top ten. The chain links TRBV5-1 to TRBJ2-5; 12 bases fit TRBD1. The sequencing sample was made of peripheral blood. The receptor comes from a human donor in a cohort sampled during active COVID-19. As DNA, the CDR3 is TGCGCCAGCAGCCGCGGGACAGGGGGCTGGGAGACCCAGTACTTC. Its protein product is CASSRGTGGWETQYF.